This is a list of T cell receptor beta chains from one sample in a study of blood T cell repertoires in COVID-19. This table comes from immunoSEQ multiplex PCR, and its TCRdb copy is limited to in-frame clones, with some not included. The sample consists of a few hundred thousand clones, 80% to 85% of them appearing once. The material sequenced was peripheral blood. The receptors derive from a woman aged 55-75 years who had recovered from COVID-19. CDR3s include the opening cysteine and the closing phenylalanine or tryptophan. Fields, in order: J gene, clone size, D gene, V gene, CDR3 protein, CDR3 DNA. The D gene is left open where the match is weak. Size is stated for part of the rows, as once, few or many counts, or as a class when the clone is expanded.

>TRBJ1-1|-|TRBD1|TRBV4-1
CASSQVQGAWNTEAFF
TGCGCCAGCAGCCAAGTACAGGGGGCATGGAACACTGAAGCTTTCTTT
>TRBJ1-1|-|-|TRBV5-1
CASSLGGKDTEAFF
TGCGCCAGCAGCTTAGGGGGAAAGGACACTGAAGCTTTCTTT
>TRBJ1-5|-|-|TRBV7-9
CASSWAGGPNQPQHF
TGTGCCAGCAGCTGGGCAGGAGGGCCCAATCAGCCCCAGCATTTT
>TRBJ2-1|few|-|TRBV3-1/TRBV3-2
CASSQEGGPENEQFF
TGTGCCAGCAGCCAAGAGGGGGGGCCTGAAAATGAGCAGTTCTTC
>TRBJ1-5|-|TRBD1|TRBV19
CASSIKGQVRSNQPQHF
TGTGCCAGTAGTATTAAAGGACAGGTCCGGAGCAATCAGCCCCAGCATTTT
>TRBJ1-2|-|-|TRBV7-9
CASSLSDTNYGYTF
TGTGCCAGCAGCTTATCAGACACTAACTATGGCTACACCTTC
>TRBJ2-4|-|-|TRBV5-1
CASSLGIGGVRENIQYF
TGCGCCAGCAGCTTGGGGATTGGGGGCGTCAGGGAAAACATTCAGTACTTC
>TRBJ1-2|-|TRBD1|TRBV7-8
CASSGRTGGAGNGYTF
TGTGCCAGCAGCGGAAGGACAGGGGGCGCAGGAAATGGCTACACCTTC
>TRBJ1-2|-|-|TRBV7-2
CASSLVSYGYTF
TGTGCCAGCAGCTTAGTCAGCTATGGCTACACCTTC
>TRBJ1-2|-|TRBD1|TRBV18
CASSPGQGVYGYTF
TGTGCCAGCTCACCCGGACAGGGAGTCTATGGCTACACCTTC
>TRBJ1-1|-|-|TRBV20-1
CSASRGGTVNTEAFF
TGCAGTGCTAGTCGGGGAGGAACGGTGAACACTGAAGCTTTCTTT
>TRBJ2-3|-|TRBD2|TRBV6-1
CASSEGTSGSTDTQYF
TGTGCCAGCAGTGAAGGGACTAGCGGTAGCACAGATACGCAGTATTTT
>TRBJ2-7|-|-|TRBV11-2
CASRLLDSYEQYF
TGTGCCAGCAGGTTACTAGACTCCTACGAGCAGTACTTC
>TRBJ2-2|-|-|TRBV5-5
CASRTPGQGSGELFF
TGTGCCAGCAGAACCCCGGGACAAGGATCCGGGGAGCTGTTTTTT
>TRBJ1-1|once|TRBD1|TRBV30
CACRDRSNTEAFF
TGTGCCTGTCGGGACAGATCGAACACTGAAGCTTTCTTT
>TRBJ2-1|-|TRBD1|TRBV6-1
CASSETDRVGFF
TGTGCCAGCAGTGAAACGGACAGGGTAGGGTTCTTC
>TRBJ2-2|-|TRBD2|TRBV10-2
CASSGVSGEPNTGELFF
TGCGCCAGCAGTGGGGTTAGCGGGGAGCCGAACACCGGGGAGCTGTTTTTT
>TRBJ1-2|once|-|TRBV30
CAWREGRNYGYTF
TGTGCCTGGAGGGAGGGTAGAAACTATGGCTACACCTTC
>TRBJ2-4|-|-|TRBV11-2
CASSLAFRGLKNIQYF
TGTGCCAGCAGCTTGGCGTTCAGGGGCTTGAAAAACATTCAGTACTTC
>TRBJ2-7|once|-|TRBV9
CASSVAPGQTYEQYF
TGTGCCAGCAGCGTAGCGCCCGGACAGACCTACGAGCAGTACTTC
>TRBJ1-2|once|-|TRBV3-1/TRBV3-2
CASSPTRQSNYGYTF
TGTGCCAGCAGCCCCACTCGACAGTCTAACTATGGCTACACCTTC
>TRBJ2-3|once|-|TRBV2
CASSHRRAGSSSTDTQYF
TGTGCCAGCAGCCACCGTAGGGCAGGGTCGTCTAGCACAGATACGCAGTATTTT
>TRBJ1-1|-|-|TRBV27
CASSTQGENTEAFF
TGTGCCAGCAGTACCCAGGGTGAGAACACTGAAGCTTTCTTT
>TRBJ2-4|-|-|TRBV7-9
CASSPREAVAKNIQYF
TGTGCCAGCAGCCCTAGAGAGGCCGTAGCCAAAAACATTCAGTACTTC
>TRBJ2-5|-|TRBD2|TRBV5-1
CASSAGLDETQYF
TGCGCCAGCAGCGCCGGACTAGACGAGACCCAGTACTTC
>TRBJ2-3|-|-|TRBV7-9
CAAGGASSTDTQYF
TGTGCCGCTGGGGGGGCCTCCAGCACAGATACGCAGTATTTT
>TRBJ1-2|once|TRBD1|TRBV5-5
CASSDYGTEDYGYTF
TGTGCCAGCAGCGATTACGGGACAGAAGACTATGGCTACACCTTC
>TRBJ1-2|-|-|TRBV11-2
CASSRGQKKGYGYTF
TGTGCCAGCAGCCGCGGACAGAAAAAGGGCTATGGCTACACCTTC